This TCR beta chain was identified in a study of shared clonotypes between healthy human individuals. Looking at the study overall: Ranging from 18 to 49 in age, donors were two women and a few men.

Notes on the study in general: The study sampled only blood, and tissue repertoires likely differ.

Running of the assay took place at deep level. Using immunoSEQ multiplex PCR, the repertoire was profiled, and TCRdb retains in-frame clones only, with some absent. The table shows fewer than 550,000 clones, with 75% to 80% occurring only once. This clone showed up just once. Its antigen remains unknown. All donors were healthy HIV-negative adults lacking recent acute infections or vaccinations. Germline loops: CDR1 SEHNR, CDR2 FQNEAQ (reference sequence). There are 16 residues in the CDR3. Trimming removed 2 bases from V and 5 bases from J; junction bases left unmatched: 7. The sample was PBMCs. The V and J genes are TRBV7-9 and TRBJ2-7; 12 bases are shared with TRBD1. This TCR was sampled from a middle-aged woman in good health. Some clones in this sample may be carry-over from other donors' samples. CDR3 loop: CASSLSVGTGGHEQYF. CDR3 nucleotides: TGTGCCAGCAGCTTAAGCGTGGGGACAGGGGGCCACGAGCAGTACTTC.